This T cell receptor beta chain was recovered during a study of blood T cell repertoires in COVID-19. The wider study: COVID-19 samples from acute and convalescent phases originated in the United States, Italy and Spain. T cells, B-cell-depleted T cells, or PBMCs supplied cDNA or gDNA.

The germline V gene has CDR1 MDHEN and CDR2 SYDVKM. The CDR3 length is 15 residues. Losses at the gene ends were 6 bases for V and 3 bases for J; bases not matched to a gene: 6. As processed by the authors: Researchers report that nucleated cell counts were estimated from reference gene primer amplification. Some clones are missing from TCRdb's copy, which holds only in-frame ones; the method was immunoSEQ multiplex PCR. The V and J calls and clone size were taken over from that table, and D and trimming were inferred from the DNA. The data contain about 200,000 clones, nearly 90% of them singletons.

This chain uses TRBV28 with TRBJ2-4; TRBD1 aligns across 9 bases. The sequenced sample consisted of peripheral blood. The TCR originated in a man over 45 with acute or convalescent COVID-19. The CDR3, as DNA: TGTGCCAGCAGGACGACAGGGGGTTACAAAAACATTCAGTACTTC. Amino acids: CASRTTGGYKNIQYF.